Here is one T cell receptor (beta chain) with its context. The antigen is not known. Trimming stripped 6 bases from V and 1 base from J, with 6 bases between. This CDR3 has 12 residues. Germline assignment: CDR1 MDHEN and CDR2 SYDVKM. These data belong to a study of cytomegalovirus exposure and HLA in healthy donors. PCR involved 60 Vbeta and 13 Jbeta primers. This table comes from immunoSEQ multiplex PCR, and its TCRdb copy is limited to in-frame clones, with some not included. The sample contains about 110,000 clones, over 60% of which appear only once. Study-level points and caveats: Confirmation in vitro established that a few CMV-associated chains were specific for CMV antigens.

The clonotype originates from a woman aged 45-60 years in good health and CMV-seropositive. Sequenced input: PBMCs. The chain uses TRBV28 and TRBJ1-1; D is undetermined. CDR3 amino acids: CASSPQNTEAFF. DNA of the CDR3: TGTGCCAGCAGCCCCCAGAACACTGAAGCTTTCTTT.